This T cell receptor (beta chain) was sequenced during a study of tumor and adjacent non-tumor tissue in lung cancer. Study overall: Patients were aged about 30 to 76, around ten men and 5 women, stage I to III. Samples averaged about 4.2 million productive TCRbeta reads each. Points from the study as a whole: Significantly higher TCR diversity was found in tumor than normal lung. Tumor repertoires had a smaller top 100 clone share than normal lung.

Germline CDR1 and CDR2: SQVTM and ANQGSEA. This CDR3 has 13 residues. This clonotype was recorded only once. Its antigen is as yet unknown. Lacking the conserved final phenylalanine or tryptophan, this CDR3 likely reflects a read error. This sample's RNA came from whole unsorted tissue. TCRbeta libraries were built with three rounds of nested PCR, modified from ARM-PCR. TCRdb ran MiXCR on the multiplex PCR reads and lists one entry per CDR3 protein. The table lists approximately 70,000 distinct CDR3 sequences, around three quarters of them singletons. The sequenced sample was lung tumor tissue. The chain has TRBV29-1 and TRBJ2-3; possibly TRBD1 or TRBD2 for D (5 bases each). The TCR comes from a man aged 60-69 years with non-small cell lung cancer. The CDR3 nucleotides are TGCAACGTCGGGGCGGCAAGCACAGATACGCAGTATTCT. Amino acid sequence: CNVGAASTDTQYS.